Each of the 19 T cell receptor beta chains below was sequenced from the same sample in a study of early T cells in non-severe SARS-CoV-2 infection. TCRdb itself ran the 5' RACE reads through MiXCR, one entry per CDR3 protein. The data hold about 46,000 distinct CDR3 sequences, with approximately 9% observed a single time. The sequencing here drew on whole blood, taken at baseline. The source is an adult who was a healthcare worker with PCR-confirmed SARS-CoV-2 infection or an uninfected control (not recorded which).

This clonotype was detected many times. V is TRBV18 and J is TRBJ1-1; 10 nucleotides match TRBD1. The length of the CDR3 is 16 residues. CDR1 KGHSH and CDR2 LQKENI come from the germline V gene. The ends lost 3 bases at V and 0 bases at J; junction bases unmatched: 4. CDR3 nucleotides: TGTGCCAGCTCACCGGGACAGGGGAGAATGAACACTGAAGCTTTCTTT. Residues: CASSPGQGRMNTEAFF.

This sequence joins TRBV20-1 and TRBJ1-2; no clear D. The CDR3 is made up of 10 amino acids. Germline CDR1 is DFQATT and CDR2 is SNEGSKA (reference sequence). Trimming left V 5 bases short and J 11 bases short, with 12 bases between. The CDR3 loop reads CSAFHTNYTF. The CDR3 nucleotides read TGCAGTGCTTTTCACACCAATTACACCTTC.

At least ten counts were recorded for this clonotype. The chain couples TRBV29-1 to TRBJ2-5, with D uncertain. The CDR3 has 11 amino acids. The V and J ends lost 1 base and 3 bases respectively, with 3 bases between them. Germline V gene data show CDR1 as SQVTM and CDR2 as ANQGSEA. The CDR3 coding sequence is TGCAGCGTTGAAGGAAAAGAGACCCAGTACTTC. Protein product: CSVEGKETQYF.

The rearrangement uses TRBV25-1 and TRBJ2-5, with D possibly matching TRBD1 (5 bases). Germline lookup yields CDR1 MGHDK and CDR2 SYGVNS. This CDR3 comprises 13 residues. V lost 2 bases to trimming and J lost 7 bases, with 11 bases between them. Here the CDR3 reads CASSEDWGRTQYF. The CDR3 DNA reads TGTGCCAGCAGTGAAGATTGGGGCAGGACCCAGTACTTC.

This clonotype was seen ten or more times. The chain uses TRBV12-3 or TRBV12-4 and TRBJ2-2; TRBD1 matches 9 bases. The CDR3 covers 14 residues. Trimming removed 5 bases from V and 3 bases from J; junction bases left unmatched: 1. CDR3 protein: CASSRDRDTGELFF. As DNA, the CDR3 is TGTGCCAGCAGTAGGGACAGGGACACCGGGGAGCTGTTTTTT.

This clonotype was seen a few times. The CDR3 protein is CASRGSGAYNEQFF. The CDR3 bases are TGTGCCAGCCGCGGGAGTGGGGCCTACAATGAGCAGTTCTTC. The chain couples TRBV2 to TRBJ2-1; TRBD2 agrees at 7 bases. In germline, CDR1 is SNHLY, CDR2 FYNNEI. The CDR3 is 14 residues long. Trimming at V came to 8 bases and at J to 2 bases, leaving 6 bases not matched to a gene.

This clonotype was seen only a few times. The chain is built from TRBV5-5 and TRBJ1-6; D is uncertain. The ends were cut back, 6 bases at V and 10 bases at J, with 14 bases in the middle. CDR3 length: 13 amino acids. Germline V gene data show CDR1 as SGHKS and CDR2 as YYEKEE (reference sequence). CDR3 loop: CASTGLGISPLHF. The CDR3 nucleotides are TGTGCCAGCACCGGTTTAGGAATATCACCCCTCCACTTT.

This clonotype was counted between two and nine times. The chain combines TRBV29-1 with TRBJ2-7; no reliable D call. The CDR3 has 12 amino acids. V was clipped by 7 bases and J by 3 bases, with 13 bases between them. The germline gives CDR1 SQVTM, CDR2 ANQGSEA. The CDR3 sequence: CSARNNNYEQYF. The CDR3 DNA reads as TGCAGCGCCCGGAACAACAACTACGAGCAGTACTTC.

V gene TRBV29-1 combines with J gene TRBJ2-1; 8 bases line up with TRBD1. The CDR3 spans 11 residues. After removal of 5 bases from V and 7 bases from J, the junction contained 1 base not matched to a gene. Germline V CDR1 and CDR2: SQVTM, ANQGSEA. The CDR3 region is CSVTGGNEQFF. The CDR3, as DNA: TGCAGCGTTACAGGGGGAAATGAGCAGTTCTTC.

The CDR3 here is CASSFRPSLDTQYF. Here the CDR3 DNA reads TGCGCCAGCAGCTTTCGGCCTAGCTTGGATACGCAGTATTTT. This chain uses TRBV5-1 with TRBJ2-3; D perhaps matches TRBD2 (5 bases). The length of the CDR3 is 14 residues. The V end was cut by 2 bases, the J end by 6 bases, with 13 bases between. Germline assignment: CDR1 SGHRS and CDR2 YFSETQ.

This clonotype was picked up a small number of times. The rearrangement joins TRBV18 to TRBJ2-7; 11 bases are a match to TRBD1. The CDR3 length is 15 residues. Germline V gene sequence: CDR1 KGHSH, CDR2 LQKENI. The V gene end was trimmed by 1 base and the J gene end by 4 bases; junction bases not matched to a gene: 3. CDR3 region: CASSPLGQGGYEQYF. Here the CDR3 DNA reads TGTGCCAGCTCACCACTGGGACAGGGGGGATACGAGCAGTACTTC.

A few counts support this clonotype. The V and J genes are TRBV29-1 and TRBJ1-1; unclear D gene. V lost 7 bases to trimming and J lost 0 bases, with 12 bases between them. There are 13 residues in the CDR3. Germline CDR1 reads SQVTM; CDR2 reads ANQGSEA. CDR3 protein: CSAGDLLNTEAFF. CDR3 bases: TGCAGCGCTGGAGACTTACTGAACACTGAAGCTTTCTTT.

This clonotype has a count of ten or more. This chain joins TRBV6-2 or TRBV6-3 and TRBJ1-5; TRBD1 matches at 8 bases. The CDR3 extends over 14 amino acids. Germline loops: CDR1 MNHEY, CDR2 SVGEGT. V lost 4 bases, J lost 7 bases, and 6 bases stayed unmatched. CDR3 loop: CASSFTGGGQPQHF. The CDR3, as DNA: TGTGCCAGCAGTTTCACAGGGGGTGGGCAGCCCCAGCATTTT.

V gene TRBV6-5 combines with J gene TRBJ2-7; no definite D call. The CDR3 has 14 residues. Trimming shortened V by 5 bases and J by 0 bases, and 11 bases separated the two germline ends. The germline gives CDR1 MNHEY, CDR2 SVGAGI. As DNA, the CDR3 is TGTGCCAGCAGTCCGATGTCGAGCTCCTACGAGCAGTACTTC. Protein sequence: CASSPMSSSYEQYF.

This clonotype was counted ten times or more. The V gene is TRBV6-6, the J gene TRBJ1-5, with 7 nucleotides matching TRBD1. The CDR3 runs to 14 residues. The germline V gene encodes CDR1 MNHNY and CDR2 SVGAGI (reference sequence). J gave up 2 bases and V 6 bases, and 4 bases lay outside the gene matches. The CDR3 DNA is TGTGCCAGCAGCACCGGGACAGGCAATCAGCCCCAGCATTTT. This sequence encodes CASSTGTGNQPQHF.

This clonotype was found a few times. The V call is TRBV12-3 or TRBV12-4, the J call TRBJ2-3; 8 bases map to TRBD2. CDR3 size: 15 residues. V lost 6 bases and J lost 3; bases outside the gene matches: 8. The CDR3 is CASRLSGGRTDTQYF. CDR3 bases: TGTGCCAGCAGGCTAAGCGGGGGCCGAACAGATACGCAGTATTTT.

This clonotype was seen a few times. The rearrangement joins TRBV7-3 to TRBJ2-1, with D tentatively TRBD2 (6 bases). The germline V and J ends were trimmed by 2 bases and 5 bases, with 13 bases remaining between them. The CDR3 runs to 15 residues. Germline CDR1 reads SGHTA; CDR2 reads FQGTGA. For the CDR3, the DNA is TGTGCCAGCAGCTTAGGAGCGGGTGGGCACAATGAGCAGTTCTTC. Its protein product is CASSLGAGGHNEQFF.

There are a few counts of this clonotype. The rearrangement joins TRBV30 to TRBJ1-5; possible D gene TRBD1, 5 bases. From germline, CDR1 is GTSNPN and CDR2 SVGIG (reference sequence). V was shortened by 0 bases and J by 4 bases, with 10 bases between the two germline ends. The length of the CDR3 is 14 residues. CDR3 nucleotide sequence: TGTGCCTGGAGTGTAGGGGCAGGGAATCAGCCCCAGCATTTT. Amino acid sequence: CAWSVGAGNQPQHF.

This clonotype appeared once. This chain uses TRBV5-1 with TRBJ1-5; TRBD1 matches at 7 bases. Germline CDR1 reads SGHRS; CDR2 reads YFSETQ. CDR3 length: 14 amino acids. V was clipped by 5 bases and J by 4 bases; unmatched bases: 6. The CDR3 DNA follows: TGCGCCAGCAGGCCTGGACAGGATAATCAGCCCCAGCATTTT. This translates into CASRPGQDNQPQHF.